Included here is one T cell receptor (beta chain) sequence, with context. Its antigen is not identified. The source of the sample is a study of T cells in localized non-small cell lung cancer. General observations from the study: Highest T cell clonality was seen in uninvolved adjacent lung, surpassing that measured in tumor. When the top 100 tumor clones were examined, a median approximately 60 of them also appeared in the adjacent lung, which was paired and uninvolved. The study sequenced only one region of the tumor. As a result, intratumor heterogeneity could not be excluded and remains possible.

Produced via immunoSEQ multiplex PCR; TCRdb's table is partial and in-frame only. Of some 55,000 clones listed, about 85% are singletons. This CDR3 spans 13 amino acids. Germline V CDR1 and CDR2: KGHSH, LQKENI. Trimming removed 5 bases at V and 3 bases at J, with 8 bases between. This clonotype was obtained from a female donor over 55 with stage II squamous cell lung carcinoma. The sequencing used peripheral blood, collected before any cancer treatment. The chain couples TRBV18 to TRBJ1-5; tentatively, D is TRBD1 (5 bases). CDR3 region: CASSTGHNQPQHF. CDR3 bases: TGTGCCAGCTCAACAGGCCACAATCAGCCCCAGCATTTT.